The present entry profiles one T cell receptor (beta chain) with its context. Antigen specificity is unknown. Repertoires were generated with immunoSEQ multiplex PCR, while TCRdb's copy carries only in-frame clones and drops some. This table has roughly 9,000 clones, roughly 87% appearing once. The CDR3 runs 16 residues. Trimming shortened V by 2 bases and J by 0 bases, and 10 bases separated the two germline ends. CDR1 is LNHDA, CDR2 SQIVND, per germline (reference sequence). The data derive from a study of T cell clonotyping in hematopoietic cell transplantation. Overall study: Pretransplant recipient samples were taken after cytoreduction.

Specified time point: recipient sample about 28 days before transplant, after cytoreduction. Blood collection times were about day -28 and days 30, 100, 180 posttransplant. Study-level findings and limits: Broader posttransplant TCR repertoire diversity was predicted by graft donor and pretransplant recipient Inverse Simpson Index values. At the given depth, recipient repertoires were over 97% de novo clonotypes.

The source is a woman in her fifties or sixties with acute myeloid leukemia. Some clones in this sample may be carry-over from other donors' samples. The chain couples TRBV19 to TRBJ1-4; a possible D gene is TRBD1 (5 bases). The sequences come from peripheral blood mononuclear cells, collected before stem cell transplant. The CDR3 DNA reads TGTGCCAGTAGTATATCTCGGGGGTCAACTAATGAAAAACTGTTTTTT. This gives the protein CASSISRGSTNEKLFF. Filled out from reference TRBV19 and TRBJ1-4, the complete variable domain reads DGGITQSPKYLFRKEGQNVTLSCEQNLNHDAMYWYRQDPGQGLRLIYYSQIVNDFQKGDIAEGYSVSREKKESFPLTVTSAQKNPTAFYLCASSISRGSTNEKLFFGSGTQLSVL.